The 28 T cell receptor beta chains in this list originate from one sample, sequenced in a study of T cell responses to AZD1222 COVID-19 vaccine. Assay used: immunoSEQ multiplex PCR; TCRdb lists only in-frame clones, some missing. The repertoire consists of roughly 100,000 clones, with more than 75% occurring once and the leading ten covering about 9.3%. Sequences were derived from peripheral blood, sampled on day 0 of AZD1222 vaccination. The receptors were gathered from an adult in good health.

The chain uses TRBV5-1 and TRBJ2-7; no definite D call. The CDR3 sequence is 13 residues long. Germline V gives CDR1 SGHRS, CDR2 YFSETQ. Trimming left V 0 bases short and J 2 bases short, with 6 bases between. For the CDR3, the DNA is TGCGCCAGCAGCTTGGATATACCCTACGAGCAGTACTTC. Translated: CASSLDIPYEQYF.

This CDR3 reads CASSLSGVHEQYF. For the CDR3, the DNA is TGTGCCAGCAGTTTATCGGGTGTCCACGAGCAGTACTTC. The chain uses TRBV7-3 and TRBJ2-7, with unresolved D. Germline lookup yields CDR1 SGHTA and CDR2 FQGTGA. The V and J ends lost 6 bases and 5 bases respectively, with 14 bases between them. The CDR3 length is 13 residues.

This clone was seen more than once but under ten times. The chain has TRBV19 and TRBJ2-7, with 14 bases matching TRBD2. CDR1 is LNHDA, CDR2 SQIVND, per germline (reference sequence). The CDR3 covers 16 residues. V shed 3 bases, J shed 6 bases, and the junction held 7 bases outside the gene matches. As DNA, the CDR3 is TGTGCCAGTAGTATCGGGACTAGCGGGAGATCAGGCGAGCAGTACTTC. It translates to CASSIGTSGRSGEQYF.

For the CDR3, the DNA is TGTGCCAGCAGTCCACCTACAGGGGTCATTCAGTACTTC. Amino acid sequence: CASSPPTGVIQYF. The chain uses TRBV12-3 or TRBV12-4 and TRBJ2-4, with 7 bases fitting TRBD1. V was pared by 5 bases and J by 9 bases, with 7 bases of the junction left unmatched. The CDR3 runs 13 residues.

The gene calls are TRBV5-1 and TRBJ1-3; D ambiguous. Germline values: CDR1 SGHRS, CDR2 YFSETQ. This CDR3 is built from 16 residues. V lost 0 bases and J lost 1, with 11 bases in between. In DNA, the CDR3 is TGCGCCAGCAGCTTGGATGGCAGCCGGTCTGGAAACACCATATATTTT. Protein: CASSLDGSRSGNTIYF.

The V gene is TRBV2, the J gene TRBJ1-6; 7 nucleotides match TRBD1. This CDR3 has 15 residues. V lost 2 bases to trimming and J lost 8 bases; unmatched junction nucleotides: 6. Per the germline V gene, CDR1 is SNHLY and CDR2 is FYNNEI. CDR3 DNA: TGTGCCAGCAGTGAAAGGGCAGGGGGGGATTCACCCCTCCACTTT. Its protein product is CASSERAGGDSPLHF.

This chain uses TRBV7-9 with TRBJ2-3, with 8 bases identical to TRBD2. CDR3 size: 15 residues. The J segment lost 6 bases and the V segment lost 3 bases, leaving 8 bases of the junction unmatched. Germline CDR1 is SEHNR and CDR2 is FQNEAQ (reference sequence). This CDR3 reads CASSFALADSDTQYF. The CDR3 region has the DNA TGTGCCAGCAGCTTCGCACTAGCGGACTCCGATACGCAGTATTTT.

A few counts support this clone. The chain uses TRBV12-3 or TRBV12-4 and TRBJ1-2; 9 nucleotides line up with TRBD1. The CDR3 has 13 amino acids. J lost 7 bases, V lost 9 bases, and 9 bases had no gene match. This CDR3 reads CASQGQGKSGYTF. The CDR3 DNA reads TGTGCCAGTCAGGGACAGGGCAAAAGTGGCTACACCTTC.

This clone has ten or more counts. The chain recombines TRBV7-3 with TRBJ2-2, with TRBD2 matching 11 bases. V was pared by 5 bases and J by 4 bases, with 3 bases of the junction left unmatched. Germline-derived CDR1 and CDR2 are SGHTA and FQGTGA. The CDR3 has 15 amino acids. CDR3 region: CASSTGTSGTGELFF. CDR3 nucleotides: TGTGCCAGCAGCACCGGGACTAGCGGCACCGGGGAGCTGTTTTTT.

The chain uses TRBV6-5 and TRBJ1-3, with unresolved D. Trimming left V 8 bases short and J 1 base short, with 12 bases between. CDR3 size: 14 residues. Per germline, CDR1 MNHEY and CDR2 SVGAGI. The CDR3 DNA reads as TGTGCCAGCTCCCTCAGCAGTTCTGGAAACACCATATATTTT. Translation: CASSLSSSGNTIYF.

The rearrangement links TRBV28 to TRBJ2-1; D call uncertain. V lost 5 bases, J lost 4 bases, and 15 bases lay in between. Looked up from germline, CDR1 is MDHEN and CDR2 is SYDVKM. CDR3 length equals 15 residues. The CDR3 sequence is CASSLRTGGYNEQFF. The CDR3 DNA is TGTGCCAGCAGTCTCCGGACCGGTGGGTACAATGAGCAGTTCTTC.

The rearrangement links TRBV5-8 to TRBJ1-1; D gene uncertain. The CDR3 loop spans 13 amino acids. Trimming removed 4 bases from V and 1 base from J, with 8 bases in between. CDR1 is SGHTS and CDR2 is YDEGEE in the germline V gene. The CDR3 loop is CASSRGGNTEAFF. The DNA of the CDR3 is TGTGCCAGCAGCCGAGGTGGGAACACTGAAGCTTTCTTT.

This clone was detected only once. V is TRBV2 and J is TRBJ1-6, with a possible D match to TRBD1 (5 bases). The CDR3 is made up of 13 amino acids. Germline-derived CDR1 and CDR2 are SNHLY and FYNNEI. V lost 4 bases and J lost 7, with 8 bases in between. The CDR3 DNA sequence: TGTGCCAGCAGTGTTGGGGGGAATTCACCCCTCCACTTT. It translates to CASSVGGNSPLHF.

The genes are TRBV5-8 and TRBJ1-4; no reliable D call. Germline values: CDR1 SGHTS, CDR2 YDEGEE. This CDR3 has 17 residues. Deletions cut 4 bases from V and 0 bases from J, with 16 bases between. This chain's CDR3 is CASSNVVQSSTNEKLFF. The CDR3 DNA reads TGTGCCAGCAGCAACGTTGTACAGTCTTCAACTAATGAAAAACTGTTTTTT.

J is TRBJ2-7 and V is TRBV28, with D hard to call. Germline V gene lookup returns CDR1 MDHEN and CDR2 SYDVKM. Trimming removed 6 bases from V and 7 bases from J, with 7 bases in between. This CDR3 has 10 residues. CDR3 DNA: TGTGCCAGCAGGGGTGATGAGCAGTACTTC. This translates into CASRGDEQYF.

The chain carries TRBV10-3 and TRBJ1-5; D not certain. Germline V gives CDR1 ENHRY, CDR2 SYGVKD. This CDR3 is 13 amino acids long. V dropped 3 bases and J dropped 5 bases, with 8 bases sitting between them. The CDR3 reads CAISDEGYQPQHF. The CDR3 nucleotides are TGTGCCATCAGTGATGAGGGTTATCAGCCCCAGCATTTT.

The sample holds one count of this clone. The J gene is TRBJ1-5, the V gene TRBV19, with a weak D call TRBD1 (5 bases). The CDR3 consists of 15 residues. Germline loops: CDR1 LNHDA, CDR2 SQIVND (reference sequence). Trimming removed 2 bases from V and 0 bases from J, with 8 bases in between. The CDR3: CASSITGYSNQPQHF. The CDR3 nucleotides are TGTGCCAGTAGTATAACAGGCTATAGCAATCAGCCCCAGCATTTT.

The CDR3 DNA reads as TGCGCCAGCAGGGAAAGAGGAACCGCTGTCACCGGGGAGCTGTTTTTT. It translates to CASRERGTAVTGELFF. J is TRBJ2-2 and V is TRBV5-1; D uncertain. CDR1 is SGHRS, CDR2 YFSETQ, per germline. V was pared by 5 bases and J by 4 bases, with 18 bases between. This CDR3 contains 16 residues. The variable domain in full, completed from reference TRBV5-1 and TRBJ2-2, reads KAGVTQTPRYLIKTRGQQVTLSCSPISGHRSVSWYQQTPGQGLQFLFEYFSETQRNKGNFPGRFSGRQFSNSRSEMNVSTLELGDSALYLCASRERGTAVTGELFFGEGSRLTVL.

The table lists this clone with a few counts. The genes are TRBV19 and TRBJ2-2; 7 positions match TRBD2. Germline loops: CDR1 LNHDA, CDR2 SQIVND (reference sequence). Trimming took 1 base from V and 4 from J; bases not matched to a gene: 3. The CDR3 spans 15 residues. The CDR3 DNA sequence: TGTGCCAGTAGTATAGGGGCGGGAGCCACCGGGGAGCTGTTTTTT. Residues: CASSIGAGATGELFF.

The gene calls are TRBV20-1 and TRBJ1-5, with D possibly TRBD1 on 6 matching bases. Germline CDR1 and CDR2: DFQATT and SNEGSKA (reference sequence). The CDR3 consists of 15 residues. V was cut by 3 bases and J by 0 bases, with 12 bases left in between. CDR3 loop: CSASRGRDSNQPQHF. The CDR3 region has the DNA TGCAGTGCTAGTCGGGGGCGAGATAGCAATCAGCCCCAGCATTTT.

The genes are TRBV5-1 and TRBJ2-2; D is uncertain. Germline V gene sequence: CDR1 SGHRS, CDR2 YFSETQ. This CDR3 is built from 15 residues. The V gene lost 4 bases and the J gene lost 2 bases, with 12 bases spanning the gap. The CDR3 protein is CASSERNTNTGELFF. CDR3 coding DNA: TGCGCCAGCAGCGAACGGAACACCAACACCGGGGAGCTGTTTTTT.

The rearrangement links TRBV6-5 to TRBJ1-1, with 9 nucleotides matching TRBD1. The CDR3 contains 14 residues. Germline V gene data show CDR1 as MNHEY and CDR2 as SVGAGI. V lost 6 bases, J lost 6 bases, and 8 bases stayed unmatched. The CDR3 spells CASSDKGQGAEAFF. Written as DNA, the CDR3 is TGTGCCAGCAGCGACAAGGGACAGGGTGCTGAAGCTTTCTTT.

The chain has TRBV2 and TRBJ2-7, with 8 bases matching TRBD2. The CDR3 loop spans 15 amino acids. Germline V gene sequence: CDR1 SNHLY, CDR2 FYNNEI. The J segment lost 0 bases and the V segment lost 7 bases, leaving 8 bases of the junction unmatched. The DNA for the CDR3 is TGTGCCAGCAACATAGCGGGGACGAGCTCCTACGAGCAGTACTTC. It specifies CASNIAGTSSYEQYF. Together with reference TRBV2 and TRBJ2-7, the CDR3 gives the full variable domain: EPEVTQTPSHQVTQMGQEVILRCVPISNHLYFYWYRQILGQKVEFLVSFYNNEISEKSEIFDDQFSVERPDGSNFTLKIRSTKLEDSAMYFCASNIAGTSSYEQYFGPGTRLTVT.

As DNA, the CDR3 is TGCAGTGCCAGTTTAGCGGGAGTGAGCACAGATACGCAGTATTTT. This translates into CSASLAGVSTDTQYF. The V and J genes are TRBV20-1 and TRBJ2-3, with 9 bases aligning to TRBD2. Losses at the gene ends were 6 bases for V and 0 bases for J; bases not matched to a gene: 7. CDR1 is DFQATT, CDR2 SNEGSKA, per germline (reference sequence). This CDR3 has 15 residues.

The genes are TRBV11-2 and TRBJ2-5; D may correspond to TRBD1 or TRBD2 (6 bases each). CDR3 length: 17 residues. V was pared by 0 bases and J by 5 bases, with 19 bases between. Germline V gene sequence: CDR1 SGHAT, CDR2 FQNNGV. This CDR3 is CASSLDRDVGGRETQYF. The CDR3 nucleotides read TGTGCCAGCAGCTTAGACCGGGATGTGGGGGGCAGGGAGACCCAGTACTTC.

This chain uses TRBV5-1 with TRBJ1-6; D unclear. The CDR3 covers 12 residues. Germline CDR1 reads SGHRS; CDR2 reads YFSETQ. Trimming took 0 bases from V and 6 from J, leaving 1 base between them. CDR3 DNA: TGCGCCAGCAGCTTGGCTAATTCACCCCTCCACTTT. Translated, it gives CASSLANSPLHF.

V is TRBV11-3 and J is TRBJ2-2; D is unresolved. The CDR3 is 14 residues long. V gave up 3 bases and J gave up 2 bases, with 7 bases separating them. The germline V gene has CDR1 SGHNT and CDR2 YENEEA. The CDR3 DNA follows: TGTGCCAGCAGCTTGGCTTCCAACACCGGGGAGCTGTTTTTT. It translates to CASSLASNTGELFF. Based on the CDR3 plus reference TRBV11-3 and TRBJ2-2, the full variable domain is EAGVVQSPRYKIIEKKQPVAFWCNPISGHNTLYWYLQNLGQGPELLIRYENEEAVDDSQLPKDRFSAERLKGVDSTLKIQPAELGDSAVYLCASSLASNTGELFFGEGSRLTVL.

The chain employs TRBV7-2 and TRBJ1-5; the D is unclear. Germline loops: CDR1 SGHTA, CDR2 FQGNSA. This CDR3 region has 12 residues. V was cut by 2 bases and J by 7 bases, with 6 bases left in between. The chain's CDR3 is CASSLLGQPQHF. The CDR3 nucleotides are TGTGCCAGCAGCTTATTGGGCCAGCCCCAGCATTTT.